These 30 T cell receptor beta chains were sequenced from one sample in a study of chemoradiotherapy in HPV16-positive cancers. Some clones are missing from TCRdb's copy, which holds only in-frame ones; the method was immunoSEQ multiplex PCR. This sample carries approximately 19,000 clones, around 87% of them seen once, and the ten largest clones take 3.5% to 5%. Source: blood, taken from a patient who underwent chemoradiotherapy. These receptors came from a human donor with HPV-associated anogenital cancer.

A single count supports this clone. The chain joins TRBV28 to TRBJ1-3; a possible D gene is TRBD1 (6 bases). CDR3 size: 16 residues. Germline V CDR1 and CDR2: MDHEN, SYDVKM. Trimming cost V 6 bases and J 4 bases, with 19 bases left between them. The CDR3 reads CASRTPATGKGNTIYF. The CDR3 bases are TGTGCCAGCAGAACCCCTGCGACAGGCAAAGGAAACACCATATATTTT. Combining the CDR3 with reference TRBV28 and TRBJ1-3 gives the whole variable domain DVKVTQSSRYLVKRTGEKVFLECVQDMDHENMFWYRQDPGLGLRLIYFSYDVKMKEKGDIPEGYSVSREKKERFSLILESASTNQTSMYLCASRTPATGKGNTIYFGEGSWLTVV.

This sequence joins TRBV25-1 and TRBJ2-7, with unresolved D. Germline values: CDR1 MGHDK, CDR2 SYGVNS. This CDR3 has 10 residues. Trimming cost V 8 bases and J 7 bases, with 9 bases left between them. The CDR3 protein is CASSNVEQYF. Written as DNA, the CDR3 is TGTGCCAGCTCAAACGTAGAGCAGTACTTC.

The chain combines TRBV6-5 with TRBJ2-7, with 8 positions matching TRBD1. Germline CDR1 is MNHEY and CDR2 is SVGAGI. CDR3 length: 12 amino acids. J gave up 4 bases and V 8 bases, and 4 bases lay outside the gene matches. This CDR3 reads CASGRGLYEQYF. CDR3 in DNA: TGTGCCAGCGGCAGGGGGCTGTACGAGCAGTACTTC.

CDR3 sequence reads: CASSEYASGSMNEQFF. CDR3 nucleotides: TGTGCCAGCAGTGAATACGCTAGCGGGAGTATGAATGAGCAGTTCTTC. J is TRBJ2-1 and V is TRBV25-1; TRBD2 aligns across 10 bases. CDR3 length: 16 residues. Trimming at V came to 0 bases and at J to 7 bases, leaving 6 bases not matched to a gene. CDR1 MGHDK and CDR2 SYGVNS come from the germline V gene.

The genes are TRBV27 and TRBJ2-7, with 10 bases that match TRBD1. CDR3 length: 14 amino acids. The trim removed 7 bases at V and 7 bases at J, leaving 10 bases unmatched. In germline, CDR1 is MNHEY, CDR2 SMNVEV (reference sequence). The CDR3 bases are TGTGCCAGCAAAACCGGGACAGGGGTTGAAGAGCAGTACTTC. Translated, it gives CASKTGTGVEEQYF.

The CDR3 region has the DNA TGTGCCAGCAGTACTCCCGAAGTTAACACTGAAGCTTTCTTT. Translating gives CASSTPEVNTEAFF. J is TRBJ1-1 and V is TRBV27; D gene ambiguous. Germline values: CDR1 MNHEY, CDR2 SMNVEV (reference sequence). The CDR3 is made up of 14 amino acids. With 5 bases removed from V and 2 bases from J, the gap between germline ends came to 12 bases.

The chain couples TRBV5-4 to TRBJ2-3; 8 positions agree with TRBD2. CDR3 length: 17 amino acids. V lost 0 bases and J lost 5; bases outside the gene matches: 11. In germline, CDR1 is SGHNT, CDR2 YYREEE (reference sequence). This CDR3 reads CASSLGGTSGPVDTQYF. CDR3 DNA: TGTGCCAGCAGCTTGGGAGGTACTAGCGGACCGGTAGATACGCAGTATTTT.

The chain uses TRBV9 and TRBJ1-3; 9 bases line up with TRBD1. In germline, CDR1 is SGDLS, CDR2 YYNGEE. V shed 2 bases and J 11 bases; nucleotides not matched to a gene: 8. The CDR3 covers 14 residues. CDR3 nucleotide sequence: TGTGCCAGCAGCGTGGGACAGGGTGACTGGTCCATATATTTT. Translating it yields CASSVGQGDWSIYF. Looking up the rest from reference TRBV9 and TRBJ1-3 gives the full variable domain: DSGVTQTPKHLITATGQRVTLRCSPRSGDLSVYWYQQSLDQGLQFLIQYYNGEERAKGNILERFSAQQFPDLHSELNLSSLELGDSALYFCASSVGQGDWSIYFGEGSWLTVV.

J is TRBJ2-7 and V is TRBV9; D gene unclear. The CDR3 has 16 residues. Germline CDR1 is SGDLS and CDR2 is YYNGEE. Trimming removed 0 bases at V and 4 bases at J, with 17 bases between. The DNA for the CDR3 is TGTGCCAGCAGCGTAGATCCGGCCCCTAGACCTTACGAGCAGTACTTC. This encodes CASSVDPAPRPYEQYF.

The CDR3: CAWSVLAEYNEQFF. DNA of the CDR3: TGTGCCTGGAGTGTACTAGCGGAATACAATGAGCAGTTCTTC. The V call is TRBV30, the J call TRBJ2-1; 8 bases are a match to TRBD2. The germline gives CDR1 GTSNPN, CDR2 SVGIG (reference sequence). V lost 0 bases to trimming and J lost 4 bases; unmatched junction nucleotides: 2. The CDR3 contains 14 residues. The full variable domain, in which reference TRBV30 and TRBJ2-1 provide the parts outside the CDR3, is SQTIHQWPATLVQPVGSPLSLECTVEGTSNPNLYWYRQAAGRGLQLLFYSVGIGQISSEVPQNLSASRPQDRQFILSSKKLLLSDSGFYLCAWSVLAEYNEQFFGPGTRLTVL.

CDR3 coding DNA: TGCGCCAGCAGACTACGGGGGGTAGGCACAGATACGCAGTATTTT. This sequence encodes CASRLRGVGTDTQYF. V is TRBV5-1 and J is TRBJ2-3, with 7 bases that match TRBD2. This CDR3 is built from 15 residues. Germline lookup yields CDR1 SGHRS and CDR2 YFSETQ. V trimming: 5 bases; J trimming: 1 base; junction bases outside the gene matches: 7.

The rearrangement uses TRBV5-6 and TRBJ1-6; the D is unclear. V was shortened by 3 bases and J by 10 bases, with 14 bases between the two germline ends. CDR3 length equals 14 residues. Germline CDR1 is SGHDT and CDR2 is YYEEEE. Written as DNA, the CDR3 is TGTGCCAGCAGCTCACCAGACTTGAGCTCACCCCTCCACTTT. Amino acids: CASSSPDLSSPLHF.

This rearrangement joins TRBV27 to TRBJ2-1, with 11 bases fitting TRBD2. The CDR3 is 17 residues long. The V and J ends lost 0 bases and 8 bases, in that order; junction bases with no gene match: 9. CDR1 MNHEY and CDR2 SMNVEV come from the germline V gene (reference sequence). CDR3 sequence (DNA): TGTGCCAGCAGTTTATCCCCCTTAGCGGGGGGGCTCTATGAGCAGTTCTTC. Translated: CASSLSPLAGGLYEQFF.

This clone was recorded only once. The gene calls are TRBV6-6 and TRBJ2-7; a weak D match, TRBD1 (6 bases). CDR3 size: 13 residues. V was trimmed by 9 bases and J by 9 bases, leaving 21 bases between them. Per the germline V gene, CDR1 is MNHNY and CDR2 is SVGAGI (reference sequence). CDR3 coding DNA: TGTGCCAGACTTTCGGGGACACCGGAGATGCAGTACTTC. Protein product: CARLSGTPEMQYF.

This sequence joins TRBV5-4 and TRBJ1-2; D possibly corresponds to TRBD1 (6 bases). The CDR3 is 15 residues long. Germline V gene sequence: CDR1 SGHNT, CDR2 YYREEE (reference sequence). V dropped 2 bases and J dropped 0 bases, with 11 bases sitting between them. CDR3 in DNA: TGTGCCAGCAGCTTTGGGGGCGTTCCTAACTATGGCTACACCTTC. Translating gives CASSFGGVPNYGYTF. The full variable domain, in which reference TRBV5-4 and TRBJ1-2 provide the parts outside the CDR3, is ETGVTQSPTHLIKTRGQQVTLRCSSQSGHNTVSWYQQALGQGPQFIFQYYREEENGRGNFPPRFSGLQFPNYSSELNVNALELDDSALYLCASSFGGVPNYGYTFGSGTRLTVV.

The sample holds one count of this clone. V is TRBV6-1 and J is TRBJ2-7; D is uncertain. The germline CDR1 and CDR2 sequences are MNHNS and SASEGT. Trimming took 4 bases from V and 2 from J, leaving 6 bases between them. The CDR3 contains 12 residues. This chain's CDR3 is CASSAPTYEQYF. Written as DNA, the CDR3 is TGTGCCAGCAGTGCCCCCACCTACGAGCAGTACTTC.

The table lists this clone with a few counts. V gene TRBV18 combines with J gene TRBJ1-1; 8 positions match TRBD1. V was pared by 3 bases and J by 6 bases, with 6 bases of the junction left unmatched. Germline V gives CDR1 KGHSH, CDR2 LQKENI. The CDR3 is 14 residues long. The CDR3, as DNA: TGTGCCAGCTCACCTTCAGGGGGCAAGTCTGAAGCTTTCTTT. Translating it yields CASSPSGGKSEAFF. Full variable domain (remainder filled in from reference TRBV18 and TRBJ1-1): NAGVMQNPRHLVRRRGQEARLRCSPMKGHSHVYWYRQLPEEGLKFMVYLQKENIIDESGMPKERFSAEFPKEGPSILRIQQVVRGDSAAYFCASSPSGGKSEAFFGQGTRLTVV.

CDR3 nucleotides: TGTGCCAGCAGCACCCGCCTTAGTCACAATGAGCAGTTCTTC. Encoded protein: CASSTRLSHNEQFF. The genes are TRBV9 and TRBJ2-1, with D uncertain. This CDR3 spans 14 amino acids. V was cut by 4 bases and J by 5 bases, with 13 bases left in between. CDR1 and CDR2 from the germline V gene are SGDLS and YYNGEE.

The V and J genes are TRBV7-9 and TRBJ1-1; D might be TRBD1 (6 bases). The CDR3 contains 15 residues. Per germline, CDR1 SEHNR and CDR2 FQNEAQ (reference sequence). The ends were cut back, 5 bases at V and 4 bases at J, with 17 bases in the middle. CDR3 in amino acids: CASSPTGRWGTEAFF. CDR3 bases: TGTGCCAGCAGCCCAACAGGGAGATGGGGCACTGAAGCTTTCTTT.

V usage is TRBV5-1 and J usage is TRBJ2-1, with D hard to call. This CDR3 region has 15 residues. The germline V gene has CDR1 SGHRS and CDR2 YFSETQ. V was pared by 0 bases and J by 7 bases, with 14 bases between. CDR3 residues: CASSLDGDPRNEQFF. CDR3 sequence (DNA): TGCGCCAGCAGCTTGGATGGGGATCCTAGGAATGAGCAGTTCTTC. Full variable domain (rest looked up from reference TRBV5-1 and TRBJ2-1): KAGVTQTPRYLIKTRGQQVTLSCSPISGHRSVSWYQQTPGQGLQFLFEYFSETQRNKGNFPGRFSGRQFSNSRSEMNVSTLELGDSALYLCASSLDGDPRNEQFFGPGTRLTVL.

The rearrangement uses TRBV5-6 and TRBJ1-2, with a tentative D call TRBD1 (5 bases). V was trimmed by 5 bases and J by 4 bases, leaving 15 bases between them. Germline CDR1 SGHDT, CDR2 YYEEEE. This CDR3 spans 14 amino acids. The CDR3 region is CASRSGRKFYGYTF. The CDR3 region has the DNA TGTGCCAGCAGGTCGGGACGAAAGTTCTATGGCTACACCTTC.

The chain has TRBV7-2 and TRBJ2-7; D could derive from TRBD1 or TRBD2 (5 bases each). Trimming took 9 bases from V and 6 from J, leaving 21 bases between them. The CDR3 extends over 14 amino acids. CDR1 SGHTA and CDR2 FQGNSA come from the germline V gene. Here the CDR3 reads CASRASGTPGEQYF. The CDR3 DNA is TGTGCCAGTAGGGCCTCCGGGACCCCCGGCGAGCAGTACTTC.

This clone was recorded a few times. This chain links TRBV6-1 with TRBJ2-7, with 7 positions matching TRBD1. Germline loops: CDR1 MNHNS, CDR2 SASEGT. V gave up 2 bases and J gave up 0 bases; unmatched junction bases: 4. CDR3 size: 15 residues. The CDR3 region is CASSESTGFSYEQYF. Written as DNA, the CDR3 is TGTGCCAGCAGTGAATCGACAGGGTTCTCCTACGAGCAGTACTTC.

With respect to this clone: One end of the junction varies from germline; a read error may be responsible. CDR3 residues: CASSYSNGKLFF. The CDR3 region has the DNA TGTGCCAGCAGTTACTCGAATGGAAAACTGTTTTTT. J is TRBJ1-4 and V is TRBV6-5; D is unclear. The CDR3 consists of 12 residues. Germline V gene data show CDR1 as MNHEY and CDR2 as SVGAGI.

This chain connects TRBV7-9 to TRBJ1-4; weak D call: TRBD1 (5 bases). Between the trimmed V and J ends, which lost 1 base and 8 bases, there was a span of 11 bases. CDR1 is SEHNR and CDR2 is FQNEAQ in the germline V gene (reference sequence). The CDR3 totals 14 residues. The CDR3 here is CASSLGRVREKLFF. CDR3 nucleotide sequence: TGTGCCAGCAGCTTAGGCAGGGTACGAGAAAAACTGTTTTTT.

This rearrangement joins TRBV19 to TRBJ1-2, with D tentatively TRBD1 (6 bases). In germline, CDR1 is LNHDA, CDR2 SQIVND (reference sequence). The CDR3 extends over 13 amino acids. With 1 base removed from V and 7 bases from J, the gap between germline ends came to 10 bases. CDR3 sequence reads: CASSIAGASGYTF. The CDR3 DNA follows: TGTGCCAGTAGTATAGCAGGGGCAAGTGGCTACACCTTC.

The chain carries TRBV6-5 and TRBJ2-7, with D possibly matching TRBD2 (6 bases). The CDR3 length is 13 residues. Germline V CDR1 and CDR2: MNHEY, SVGAGI. Trimming took 10 bases from V and 3 from J, leaving 16 bases between them. The DNA of the CDR3 is TGTGCCACCCGCCGGGACTCTAACTACGAGCAGTACTTC. As protein: CATRRDSNYEQYF.

The chain employs TRBV5-4 and TRBJ1-2, with TRBD1 matching over 8 bases. The trim removed 3 bases at V and 4 bases at J, leaving 8 bases unmatched. The germline gives CDR1 SGHNT, CDR2 YYREEE (reference sequence). The CDR3 runs 15 residues. The chain's CDR3 is CASSYPIGQGYGYTF. In DNA form, the CDR3 reads TGTGCCAGCAGCTACCCCATTGGACAGGGCTATGGCTACACCTTC.

The chain links TRBV7-2 to TRBJ2-1, with 10 nucleotides matching TRBD2. This CDR3 spans 15 amino acids. Germline-derived CDR1 and CDR2 are SGHTA and FQGNSA. With V trimmed by 2 bases and J by 9 bases, 7 bases remained unmatched. The CDR3 sequence: CASSLRAGGQSEQFF. The CDR3 nucleotides read TGTGCCAGCAGCTTAAGAGCGGGGGGGCAAAGTGAGCAGTTCTTC.

The chain carries TRBV30 and TRBJ1-6; possibly TRBD1 for D (5 bases). Germline CDR1 and CDR2: GTSNPN and SVGIG (reference sequence). The CDR3 is 12 amino acids. V lost 3 bases and J 10 bases, leaving 10 bases between the germline ends. The CDR3 coding sequence is TGTGCCTGGAGACCAGGGAGGTCACCCCTCCACTTT. Its protein product is CAWRPGRSPLHF.